A selection of T cell receptor beta chains follows, all from one sample in a study of T cells in Graves' hyperthyroidism and ophthalmopathy. TCRdb ran MiXCR on the multiplex PCR reads and lists one entry per CDR3 protein. The table records a few hundred thousand distinct CDR3 sequences, around a sixth of them present only once. The source material was blood. Receptors originate from a woman younger than 45 with Graves' hyperthyroidism. CDR3s include the opening cysteine and the closing phenylalanine or tryptophan. Fields, in order: clone size, V gene, J gene, D gene, CDR3 protein, CDR3 DNA. The D gene is left open where the match is weak. Clone sizes are given selectively: once, few, many, or a class where the clone is expanded.

>many|TRBV10-3|TRBJ2-1|TRBD2
CAATSSGRGKGASYNEQFF
TGTGCCGCAACCTCTAGCGGGAGGGGAAAGGGTGCCTCCTACAATGAGCAGTTCTTC
>many|TRBV28|TRBJ2-1|TRBD2
CASSYLSGRHNEQFF
TGTGCCAGCAGCTATCTTAGCGGGAGGCACAATGAGCAGTTCTTC
>many|TRBV20-1|TRBJ1-1|NA
CSARAPNTEAFF
TGCAGTGCTAGGGCACCGAACACTGAAGCTTTCTTT
>many|TRBV20-1|TRBJ2-7|TRBD1
CSAREDRAGGTSYEQYF
TGCAGTGCTAGAGAAGACAGGGCTGGGGGTACCTCCTACGAGCAGTACTTC
>NA|TRBV12-3/TRBV12-4|TRBJ2-2|NA
CASSPQGAGELFF
TGTGCCAGCAGTCCACAGGGCGCCGGGGAGCTGTTTTTT
>few|TRBV3-1|TRBJ1-4|TRBD1
CASSQITGANEKLFF
TGTGCCAGCAGCCAAATAACAGGGGCTAATGAAAAACTGTTTTTT
>NA|TRBV7-6|TRBJ2-7|NA
CASSLYAAPNYEQYF
TGTGCCAGCAGCTTGTATGCGGCACCAAATTACGAGCAGTACTTC
>many|TRBV12-3/TRBV12-4|TRBJ2-1|TRBD2
CASSGTSETYNEQFF
TGTGCCAGCAGCGGGACTAGCGAGACCTACAATGAGCAGTTCTTC
>NA|TRBV6-1|TRBJ1-2|NA
CASSYGRTGPTGYTF
TGTGCCAGCAGTTATGGACGGACCGGACCTACTGGCTACACCTTC
>few|TRBV5-1|TRBJ1-2|NA
CASSQRPGDGYTF
TGCGCCAGCAGCCAGCGCCCCGGAGATGGCTACACCTTC
>many|TRBV11-2|TRBJ2-7|NA
CASLSVGRGGEQYF
TGTGCCAGCCTTTCTGTGGGCAGGGGTGGGGAGCAGTACTTC
>few|TRBV19|TRBJ1-1|NA
CASSIDLDVEAFF
TGTGCCAGTAGTATAGATCTAGACGTTGAAGCTTTCTTT
>many|TRBV6-1|TRBJ1-6|NA
CASSEAKASPLHF
TGTGCCAGCAGTGAAGCGAAGGCCTCACCCCTCCACTTT
>NA|TRBV6-4|TRBJ1-5|TRBD1
CASSDDRGSNQPQHF
TGTGCCAGCAGTGACGACAGGGGTAGCAATCAGCCCCAGCATTTT
>NA|TRBV6-2/TRBV6-3|TRBJ2-1|TRBD2
CASSWGLPGDEQFF
TGTGCCAGCAGTTGGGGACTACCAGGAGATGAGCAGTTCTTC
>many|TRBV11-2|TRBJ2-1|NA
CASSLGAATWDEQFF
TGTGCCAGCAGCTTAGGAGCCGCTACATGGGATGAGCAGTTCTTC
>few|TRBV5-8|TRBJ1-5|TRBD1
CASSFGDSRKHF
TGTGCCAGCAGCTTTGGGGACAGTAGGAAGCATTTT
>NA|TRBV19|TRBJ1-5|NA
CASSIEHRESNQPQHF
TGTGCCAGTAGTATCGAACATCGGGAGAGCAATCAGCCCCAGCATTTT
>many|TRBV6-1|TRBJ2-7|TRBD1
CASRWDSTYEQYF
TGTGCCAGCAGGTGGGACAGCACCTACGAGCAGTACTTC
>many|TRBV27|TRBJ2-1|TRBD2
CASSGRASYNEQFF
TGTGCCAGCAGCGGGAGGGCGTCCTACAATGAGCAGTTCTTC
>NA|TRBV9|TRBJ2-2|TRBD2
CASSTSGRATGELFF
TGTGCCAGCTCAACTAGCGGGAGGGCCACCGGGGAGCTGTTTTTT
>NA|TRBV5-6|TRBJ1-5|NA
CASSPQGNYQPQHF
TGTGCCAGCAGCCCTCAGGGGAATTATCAGCCCCAGCATTTT
>many|TRBV7-8|TRBJ1-2|NA
CASSLVSHPNGYTF
TGTGCCAGCAGCTTAGTATCTCACCCCAATGGCTACACCTTC
>few|TRBV7-9|TRBJ1-6|TRBD1
CASRGDSYNSPLHF
TGTGCCAGCAGGGGGGACAGTTATAATTCACCCCTCCACTTT
>many|TRBV6-2/TRBV6-3|TRBJ2-1|TRBD2
CASSWLSAGGYNEQFF
TGTGCCAGCAGTTGGTTGTCGGCGGGAGGGTACAATGAGCAGTTCTTC
>NA|TRBV29-1|TRBJ1-5|NA
CSVTSGQPNQPQHF
TGCAGCGTTACATCAGGACAGCCCAATCAGCCCCAGCATTTT
>many|TRBV9|TRBJ2-5|TRBD2
CASSPPTSAVGETQYF
TGTGCCAGCAGCCCACCGACTAGCGCAGTTGGCGAGACCCAGTACTTC